The clone carrying this T cell receptor beta chain has ten or more counts. As yet, its antigen is unknown. These data come from a study of response to subunit inactivated influenza vaccine. CDR1 and CDR2 from the germline V gene are SGHVS and FQNEAQ. This CDR3 has 20 residues. V lost 5 bases and J 3 bases, leaving 32 bases between the germline ends. TCRdb itself ran the RT-PCR reads through MiXCR, one entry per CDR3 protein. The sample comprises about 160,000 distinct CDR3 sequences, roughly a tenth of which are singletons, and 9.5% to 15% rests with the top ten. Study results and limitations: Researchers suggested that each seasonal influenza vaccination recruits few new T cells.

The source material was non-naive T cells sorted from PBMCs, sampled 35 to 45 days after vaccination. The TCR sequence derives from a man aged 50-60 years who received an inactivated influenza vaccine. The chain carries TRBV7-8 and TRBJ2-7; D might be TRBD2 (5 bases). CDR3 DNA: TGTGCCAGCAGCCCCAATCGAATGCAGCGTACGAGACTAAGAGACTACGAGCAGTACTTC. Protein: CASSPNRMQRTRLRDYEQYF.